One and the same sample provided the 32 T cell receptor beta chains below, sequenced in a study of T cells in Graves' hyperthyroidism and ophthalmopathy (dated by TCRdb to 2018 to 2020). Libraries came from multiplex PCR. The run used an Illumina HiSeq 2000. Amplification of TCR beta CDR3 regions was carried out from RNA transcripts. For the first round of RT-PCR on the TCR CDR3, the HTBI primer set was used together with the Qiagen OneStep RT-PCR kit. The raw public data were reprocessed by TCRdb itself: fastp quality trimming at Q25, MiXCR clonotype calling, in-frame beta chains only. Rows are combined by CDR3 protein, so each entry shows the most common genes and DNA. Counted in this sample were a few hundred thousand distinct CDR3 sequences; approximately 15% of them appeared once. About 14% of the sample is held by the ten biggest clonotypes. The sample consisted of blood. The receptors stem from a woman in her forties with Graves' hyperthyroidism.

Only a few counts were recorded for this clonotype. The V call is TRBV12-3 or TRBV12-4, the J call TRBJ2-6; 7 bases agree with TRBD1. V lost 6 bases to trimming and J lost 0 bases; unmatched junction nucleotides: 17. This CDR3 contains 20 residues. DNA for the CDR3: TGTGCCAGCAGAGCCTTCCTCCCAGGGGGTAATAACTCTGGGGCCAACGTCCTGACTTTC. It encodes CASRAFLPGGNNSGANVLTF.

This clonotype was seen only a few times. This chain connects TRBV19 to TRBJ1-1; D remains unclear. With 3 bases removed from V and 4 bases from J, the gap between germline ends came to 9 bases. CDR1 LNHDA and CDR2 SQIVND come from the germline V gene (reference sequence). This CDR3 spans 13 amino acids. The CDR3 reads CASSIRRGTEAFF. The CDR3 region has the DNA TGTGCCAGTAGTATTCGGCGGGGCACTGAAGCTTTCTTT.

This clonotype was picked up a small number of times. This rearrangement joins TRBV20-1 to TRBJ2-7, with TRBD1 as a possible D gene (6 bases). The ends were cut back, 3 bases at V and 4 bases at J, with 13 bases in the middle. The CDR3 covers 13 residues. Per germline, CDR1 DFQATT and CDR2 SNEGSKA (reference sequence). CDR3 sequence: CSARGATTYEQYF. The CDR3 DNA sequence: TGCAGTGCTAGGGGGGCTACGACTTACGAGCAGTACTTC.

This clonotype came up a few times. The chain carries TRBV14 and TRBJ2-1; D gene ambiguous. The CDR3 runs to 17 residues. Between the trimmed V and J ends, which lost 1 base and 3 bases, there was a span of 16 bases. The germline gives CDR1 SGHDN, CDR2 FVKESK. The CDR3 DNA follows: TGTGCCAGCAGCCAAGCAGAAGCGCCCGCCAGCTACAATGAGCAGTTCTTC. Its translation is CASSQAEAPASYNEQFF.

This chain connects TRBV7-8 to TRBJ1-5, with TRBD1 identical over 8 bases. Per the germline V gene, CDR1 is SGHVS and CDR2 is FQNEAQ. V lost 5 bases to trimming and J lost 4 bases; unmatched junction nucleotides: 7. This CDR3 comprises 15 residues. CDR3 bases: TGTGCCAGCAGCCAAGGGACAGGTCAAAATCAGCCCCAGCATTTT. Protein product: CASSQGTGQNQPQHF.

This chain links TRBV20-1 with TRBJ2-1; 9 bases are a match to TRBD2. J gave up 4 bases and V 4 bases, and 5 bases lay outside the gene matches. CDR3 length equals 14 residues. Looked up from germline, CDR1 is DFQATT and CDR2 is SNEGSKA (reference sequence). CDR3 sequence reads: CSAIIAGEYNEQFF. CDR3 nucleotide sequence: TGCAGTGCTATTATAGCGGGGGAATACAATGAGCAGTTCTTC.

This chain connects TRBV6-2 or TRBV6-3 to TRBJ1-5; D unresolved. The ends were cut back, 5 bases at V and 0 bases at J, with 11 bases in the middle. Per the germline V gene, CDR1 is MNHEY and CDR2 is SVGEGT. CDR3 length equals 15 residues. DNA for the CDR3: TGTGCCAGCAGTAACCGGGATTATAGCAATCAGCCCCAGCATTTT. The encoded protein is CASSNRDYSNQPQHF.

V usage is TRBV27 and J usage is TRBJ1-2; D unresolved. Germline lookup yields CDR1 MNHEY and CDR2 SMNVEV (reference sequence). The CDR3 length is 15 residues. V was trimmed by 3 bases and J by 8 bases, leaving 19 bases between them. The CDR3 coding sequence is TGTGCCAGCAGTTTTGCGGGCGGACGGTTGGCAGGCTACACCTTC. Its protein product is CASSFAGGRLAGYTF.

This clonotype was seen repeatedly, ten times or more. The chain combines TRBV28 with TRBJ2-7; 10 bases align to TRBD1. Germline V lookup: CDR1 MDHEN, CDR2 SYDVKM. The ends lost 3 bases at V and 6 bases at J; junction bases unmatched: 17. The CDR3 sequence is 18 residues long. The CDR3 sequence is CASSFWTRSGQGVGEQYF. In DNA form, the CDR3 reads TGTGCCAGCAGTTTTTGGACCAGAAGCGGACAGGGGGTGGGCGAGCAGTACTTC.

This chain links TRBV6-1 with TRBJ2-1; 8 nucleotides match TRBD1. Losses at the gene ends were 6 bases for V and 6 bases for J; bases not matched to a gene: 4. The CDR3 extends over 13 amino acids. Germline V gene data show CDR1 as MNHNS and CDR2 as SASEGT. CDR3 coding DNA: TGTGCCAGCAGCCAACAGGGGGTCAATGAGCAGTTCTTC. Residues: CASSQQGVNEQFF.

This clonotype was seen many times. The chain recombines TRBV3-1 with TRBJ2-7; unclear D gene. There are 13 residues in the CDR3. Germline assignment: CDR1 LGHDT and CDR2 YNNKEL (reference sequence). Trimming removed 2 bases from V and 2 bases from J, with 7 bases in between. CDR3 in DNA: TGTGCCAGCAGCCAAAGGGCGCCCTACGAGCAGTACTTC. This encodes CASSQRAPYEQYF.

Many counts were recorded for this clonotype. CDR3 nucleotides: TGCGCCAGCAGGATAGCGGGAGAGGTTGACGAGCAGTACTTC. This gives the protein CASRIAGEVDEQYF. This sequence joins TRBV5-1 and TRBJ2-7; 9 bases match TRBD2. Trimming at V came to 5 bases and at J to 5 bases, leaving 8 bases not matched to a gene. Germline CDR1 SGHRS, CDR2 YFSETQ. The CDR3 loop spans 14 amino acids.

This clonotype was picked up a small number of times. The J gene is TRBJ2-1, the V gene TRBV11-3; 12 bases align to TRBD2. The CDR3 totals 18 residues. V was clipped by 5 bases and J by 1 base; unmatched bases: 9. CDR1 and CDR2 from the germline V gene are SGHNT and YENEEA. The CDR3 DNA sequence: TGTGCCAGCAGCCCCTGGACTAGCGGGGAGGGGTCCTACAATGAGCAGTTCTTC. Translated, it gives CASSPWTSGEGSYNEQFF.

The chain carries TRBV6-2 or TRBV6-3 and TRBJ1-5, with a weak D call TRBD1 (5 bases). V was cut by 4 bases and J by 4 bases, with 11 bases left in between. The CDR3 covers 14 residues. CDR1 and CDR2 from the germline V gene are MNHEY and SVGEGT. CDR3 nucleotide sequence: TGTGCCAGCAGTTTTAAATCAGGGAATCAGCCCCAGCATTTT. Translation: CASSFKSGNQPQHF.

This clonotype showed up many times. The genes are TRBV6-1 and TRBJ2-2, with 7 bases that match TRBD1. The CDR3 contains 16 residues. Germline V lookup: CDR1 MNHNS, CDR2 SASEGT. The ends lost 4 bases at V and 1 base at J; junction bases unmatched: 6. As DNA, the CDR3 is TGTGCCAGCAGTGCTAACAGGGGCCGGAACACCGGGGAGCTGTTTTTT. This encodes CASSANRGRNTGELFF.

This clonotype was observed at least ten times. The CDR3 DNA sequence: TGTGCCAGCAGTGAAGACGGCGGGAGGGCCTACAATGAGCAGTTCTTC. Protein: CASSEDGGRAYNEQFF. J is TRBJ2-1 and V is TRBV2, with TRBD2 matching over 9 bases. CDR3 length: 16 residues. Looked up from germline, CDR1 is SNHLY and CDR2 is FYNNEI. Trimming at V came to 1 base and at J to 2 bases, leaving 3 bases not matched to a gene. The entire variable domain, with the rest obtained from reference TRBV2 and TRBJ2-1, is as follows: EPEVTQTPSHQVTQMGQEVILRCVPISNHLYFYWYRQILGQKVEFLVSFYNNEISEKSEIFDDQFSVERPDGSNFTLKIRSTKLEDSAMYFCASSEDGGRAYNEQFFGPGTRLTVL.

This clonotype was counted many times. A junction boundary mismatches the germline segment, possibly from a read error. This rearrangement joins TRBV20-1 to TRBJ2-1; 7 bases fit TRBD2. Germline lookup yields CDR1 DFQATT and CDR2 SNEGSKA (reference sequence). CDR3 length: 16 amino acids. CDR3 DNA sequence: TGCAGTGCCAGAGGAGGGCTAGCGGACTCCTACAATGAGCAGTTCTTC. It is translated as CSARGGLADSYNEQFF.

At least ten counts were recorded for this clonotype. As DNA, the CDR3 is TGTGCCAGCAGTATTACAACAGGTCCTTATGGCTACACCTTC. Protein sequence: CASSITTGPYGYTF. The chain recombines TRBV28 with TRBJ1-2, with a weak D call TRBD1 (5 bases). The V gene lost 5 bases and the J gene lost 5 bases, with 15 bases spanning the gap. This CDR3 has 14 amino acids. CDR1 is MDHEN, CDR2 SYDVKM, per germline.

In the case of this clonotype: This sequence may be a read error, since a much larger clone differs from it by one base. The final CDR3 position lacks the conserved phenylalanine or tryptophan, pointing to a likely read error. The V and J genes are TRBV7-9 and TRBJ2-7; a weak D match, TRBD2 (5 bases). The germline V gene has CDR1 SEHNR and CDR2 FQNEAQ (reference sequence). This CDR3 region has 15 residues. V was shortened by 5 bases and J by 3 bases, with 17 bases between the two germline ends. CDR3 DNA sequence: TGTGCCAGCAGCCAATGGAATCACGGGGACTACGAGCAGTACTTG. Translated, it gives CASSQWNHGDYEQYL.

This clonotype was recorded at least ten times. This chain joins TRBV7-6 and TRBJ2-5, with 10 nucleotides matching TRBD2. Germline trimming cut 5 bases from V and 4 bases from J; bases unmatched to any gene: 16. Germline CDR1 and CDR2: SGHVS and FNYEAQ. The length of the CDR3 is 18 residues. As DNA, the CDR3 is TGTGCCAGCAGCCCTCTTAGGACTAGCGGCTTAAATTCAGAGACCCAGTACTTC. Protein: CASSPLRTSGLNSETQYF.

In this sample, this clonotype turned up many times. The rearrangement uses TRBV18 and TRBJ2-7; D might be TRBD2 (6 bases). CDR1 is KGHSH and CDR2 is LQKENI in the germline V gene. Deletions cut 2 bases from V and 2 bases from J, with 13 bases between. This CDR3 is 15 amino acids long. CDR3 amino acids: CASSPNSGATYEQYF. CDR3 nucleotide sequence: TGTGCCAGCTCACCAAATAGCGGAGCTACCTACGAGCAGTACTTC.

The CDR3 protein is CASSVGTGGRWNEQFF. The CDR3 DNA reads TGTGCCAGCAGTGTTGGGACGGGAGGGCGTTGGAATGAGCAGTTCTTC. This chain links TRBV2 with TRBJ2-1, with 8 bases fitting TRBD2. The germline V gene encodes CDR1 SNHLY and CDR2 FYNNEI. The CDR3 covers 16 residues. V gave up 4 bases and J gave up 7 bases; unmatched junction bases: 12.

This CDR3 reads CASGLPGGYGYTF. Here the CDR3 DNA reads TGTGCCAGCGGCCTCCCGGGCGGCTATGGCTACACCTTC. This rearrangement joins TRBV28 to TRBJ1-2; D unclear. The CDR3 loop spans 13 amino acids. Germline V gene lookup returns CDR1 MDHEN and CDR2 SYDVKM. The V gene lost 8 bases and the J gene lost 4 bases, with 14 bases spanning the gap.

Ten or more counts support this clonotype. The chain is built from TRBV4-1 and TRBJ2-7; 7 bases agree with TRBD2. CDR3 length: 16 amino acids. CDR1 is MGHRA and CDR2 is YSYEKL in the germline V gene. Unmatched junction bases numbered 5, after V lost 0 bases and J lost 0 bases. The CDR3 DNA reads TGCGCCAGCAGCCAAGATAGCCTAGCGGTCTCCTACGAGCAGTACTTC. Its protein product is CASSQDSLAVSYEQYF.

Many counts were recorded for this clonotype. This sequence joins TRBV20-1 and TRBJ2-1; 10 bases are shared with TRBD2. CDR3 size: 14 residues. J was trimmed by 8 bases and V by 4 bases; bases with no gene match: 8. Germline V gene sequence: CDR1 DFQATT, CDR2 SNEGSKA (reference sequence). CDR3 sequence (DNA): TGCAGTGCTACCACTAGCGGGATCCTTCATGAGCAGTTCTTC. This sequence encodes CSATTSGILHEQFF.

There are many counts of this clonotype. This sequence joins TRBV13 and TRBJ2-7, with D perhaps matching TRBD1 (5 bases). CDR1 and CDR2 from the germline V gene are PRHDT and FYEKMQ (reference sequence). The CDR3 has 13 amino acids. Deletions cut 2 bases from V and 5 bases from J, with 10 bases between. CDR3 residues: CASSLNGAHEQYF. CDR3 DNA: TGTGCCAGCAGCTTAAATGGGGCCCACGAGCAGTACTTC.

Only a few counts were recorded for this clonotype. The rearrangement links TRBV6-5 to TRBJ1-2; D is perhaps TRBD1 (6 bases). This CDR3 is built from 15 residues. The V gene lost 2 bases and the J gene lost 7 bases, with 17 bases spanning the gap. Germline CDR1 and CDR2: MNHEY and SVGAGI. CDR3 residues: CASSYHLQGAVGYTF. The CDR3 DNA is TGTGCCAGCAGTTACCATCTACAGGGTGCTGTTGGCTACACCTTC.

This clonotype has a count of ten or more. V and J are TRBV28 and TRBJ1-1; D remains unclear. Between the trimmed V and J ends, which lost 6 bases and 0 bases, there was a span of 14 bases. There are 15 residues in the CDR3. Germline CDR1 reads MDHEN; CDR2 reads SYDVKM. Here the CDR3 reads CASSPTGGMNTEAFF. CDR3 DNA: TGTGCCAGCAGCCCGACCGGAGGGATGAACACTGAAGCTTTCTTT.

At least ten counts were recorded for this clonotype. This rearrangement joins TRBV5-6 to TRBJ2-7; 7 positions match TRBD2. This CDR3 has 14 residues. Germline CDR1 SGHDT, CDR2 YYEEEE. With 0 bases clipped from V and 6 bases from J, the junction kept 6 bases outside the gene matches. CDR3 DNA sequence: TGTGCCAGCAGCTTGGATGCTATAGCGGGCGAGCAGTACTTC. Translating it yields CASSLDAIAGEQYF.

This clonotype has ten or more counts. This chain uses TRBV28 with TRBJ2-2; D gene uncertain. CDR1 and CDR2 (germline): MDHEN, SYDVKM. Trimming removed 6 bases at V and 5 bases at J, with 10 bases between. The CDR3 contains 13 residues. CDR3 bases: TGTGCCAGCAGATGGATCGAGACCGGGGAGCTGTTTTTT. Translated: CASRWIETGELFF. The entire variable domain, with the rest obtained from reference TRBV28 and TRBJ2-2, is as follows: DVKVTQSSRYLVKRTGEKVFLECVQDMDHENMFWYRQDPGLGLRLIYFSYDVKMKEKGDIPEGYSVSREKKERFSLILESASTNQTSMYLCASRWIETGELFFGEGSRLTVL.

Many counts were recorded for this clonotype. The V and J genes are TRBV27 and TRBJ2-4; the match to TRBD1 covers 10 bases. The germline gives CDR1 MNHEY, CDR2 SMNVEV (reference sequence). J lost 5 bases, V lost 5 bases, and 6 bases had no gene match. The CDR3 sequence is 15 residues long. As DNA, the CDR3 is TGTGCCAGCAGTCATCTGACAGGGGGCGAAAACATTCAGTACTTC. Its translation: CASSHLTGGENIQYF.

The gene calls are TRBV6-2 or TRBV6-3 and TRBJ2-5; D perhaps matches TRBD1 (6 bases). The CDR3 has 13 amino acids. V lost 6 bases and J lost 4, with 12 bases in between. Germline V CDR1 and CDR2: MNHEY, SVGEGT. The CDR3 sequence is CASRAQGRETQYF. The DNA for the CDR3 is TGTGCCAGCAGGGCCCAGGGGAGAGAGACCCAGTACTTC.